These T cell receptor beta chains were read from a single sample in a study of blood T cell repertoires in COVID-19. Assay used: immunoSEQ multiplex PCR; TCRdb lists only in-frame clones, some missing. The sample holds around 59,000 clones, around 88% seen once. The specimen was peripheral blood. Receptors were obtained from a man aged 60 to 75 with acute or convalescent COVID-19. Both conserved end residues are part of each CDR3. The order of the fields is clone size, J gene, V gene, D gene, CDR3 protein, CDR3 DNA. A D gene is named only where the DNA matches it firmly. Size values are once, few and many counts, or a class for expanded clones, and some rows have none.

>.|TRBJ2-7|TRBV5-5|.
CASSGGPGQSYEQYF
TGTGCCAGCAGCGGGGGCCCGGGGCAGTCCTACGAGCAGTACTTC
>.|TRBJ1-2|TRBV7-3|TRBD1
CASSPIGQGGGYTF
TGTGCCAGCAGCCCAATCGGACAGGGTGGTGGCTACACCTTC
>.|TRBJ2-7|TRBV2|.
CASSEGLAYEQYF
TGTGCCAGCAGTGAAGGTCTAGCCTACGAGCAGTACTTC
>.|TRBJ2-5|TRBV2|.
CASSGRARQETQYF
TGTGCCAGCAGTGGCAGGGCCAGGCAAGAGACCCAGTACTTC
>.|TRBJ2-7|TRBV29-1|TRBD2
CSVAMELAVSYEQYF
TGCAGCGTTGCCATGGAGCTAGCGGTCTCCTACGAGCAGTACTTC
>.|TRBJ2-5|TRBV5-4|.
CATSNPSKGGLSETQYF
TGTGCCACTAGTAACCCCTCGAAGGGGGGGCTCTCCGAGACCCAGTACTTC
>once|TRBJ1-1|TRBV18|TRBD1
CASSPTGGGGEAFF
TGTGCCAGCTCGCCGACAGGGGGCGGAGGTGAAGCTTTCTTT
>once|TRBJ1-4|TRBV4-1|.
CASGRDEKLFF
TGCGCCAGCGGGAGGGATGAAAAACTGTTTTTT
>once|TRBJ1-1|TRBV5-8|.
CASSLIAGNTEAFF
TGTGCCAGCAGCTTGATTGCAGGGAACACTGAAGCTTTCTTT
>.|TRBJ2-1|TRBV30|TRBD2
CAWSPGLAVNEQFF
TGTGCCTGGAGTCCGGGACTAGCGGTTAATGAGCAGTTCTTC
>.|TRBJ1-2|TRBV1|.
CTSSQEGSDRVFLKEGYTF
TGCACCAGCAGCCAAGAGGGAAGCGACAGGGTTTTTCTGAAGGAAGGCTACACCTTC
>.|TRBJ2-3|TRBV5-4|TRBD2
CASSLPSGTDTQYF
TGTGCCAGCAGCTTGCCTAGCGGGACAGATACGCAGTATTTT
>.|TRBJ2-1|TRBV6-4|.
CASSDSSQGSYNEQFF
TGTGCCAGCAGTGACTCGAGTCAGGGCTCCTACAATGAGCAGTTCTTC
>few|TRBJ1-2|TRBV7-3|TRBD1
CASSLGTDYGYTF
TGTGCCAGCAGCCTCGGGACAGACTATGGCTACACCTTC
>.|TRBJ2-7|TRBV6-6|.
CASSRGSQGFSEQYF
TGTGCCAGCAGCCGCGGCTCACAGGGTTTCAGCGAGCAGTACTTC
>.|TRBJ1-2|TRBV28|.
CASSSQWGYTF
TGTGCCAGCAGTTCCCAGTGGGGCTACACCTTC
>.|TRBJ1-1|TRBV5-6|.
CASRPIGGNTEAFF
TGTGCCAGCAGACCGATCGGGGGAAACACTGAAGCTTTCTTT
>.|TRBJ1-3|TRBV7-9|.
CASSPLGGTFSGNTIYF
TGTGCCAGCAGCCCCCTGGGGGGAACTTTCTCTGGAAACACCATATATTTT
>.|TRBJ2-1|TRBV28|.
CASSLFRQGGYNEQFF
TGTGCCAGCAGTTTATTCCGGCAGGGAGGCTACAATGAGCAGTTCTTC
>once|TRBJ2-2|TRBV6-5|.
CANKQGSGELFF
TGTGCCAACAAACAGGGAAGCGGGGAGCTGTTTTTT
>.|TRBJ1-5|TRBV6-1|TRBD1
CASSDFPGGPGQPQHF
TGTGCCAGCAGTGACTTCCCAGGGGGTCCAGGGCAGCCCCAGCATTTT
>.|TRBJ2-1|TRBV4-1|.
CASSPWTGKNEQFF
TGCGCCAGCAGCCCTTGGACGGGGAAGAATGAGCAGTTCTTC
>.|TRBJ2-5|TRBV5-1|.
CASSLGDTFQETQYF
TGCGCCAGCAGCTTGGGGGACACCTTCCAAGAGACCCAGTACTTC
>.|TRBJ2-1|TRBV5-6|TRBD2
CASSSGLAGGVGNEQFF
TGTGCCAGCAGCTCGGGACTAGCGGGAGGGGTGGGGAATGAGCAGTTCTTC
>once|TRBJ1-1|TRBV18|TRBD1
CASSPPGQGAKTEAFF
TGTGCCAGCTCACCACCGGGGCAGGGGGCGAAAACTGAAGCTTTCTTT
>.|TRBJ1-5|TRBV5-4|TRBD1
CATTTGPRANQPQHF
TGTGCCACTACGACAGGGCCCCGAGCCAATCAGCCCCAGCATTTT
>.|TRBJ2-1|TRBV24-1|.
CATSDFRGSSYNEQFF
TGTGCCACCAGTGATTTTCGGGGGAGCTCCTACAATGAGCAGTTCTTC
>.|TRBJ1-2|TRBV19|.
CASSIGARSAGYTF
TGTGCCAGTAGTATAGGGGCCCGGTCAGCTGGCTACACCTTC
>once|TRBJ2-7|TRBV19|.
CASSPDYSYEQYF
TGTGCCAGTAGTCCGGACTATTCCTACGAGCAGTACTTC
>.|TRBJ2-6|TRBV6-5|.
CASSYSARPGANVLTF
TGTGCCAGCAGTTACTCGGCCCGCCCTGGGGCCAACGTCCTGACTTTC
>once|TRBJ2-3|TRBV9|.
CASSRDFTDTQYF
TGTGCCAGCAGCCGGGACTTCACAGATACGCAGTATTTT
>.|TRBJ1-1|TRBV5-5|.
CASSLHPGPNTEAFF
TGTGCCAGCAGCTTGCACCCAGGCCCGAACACTGAAGCTTTCTTT
>.|TRBJ1-1|TRBV5-4|.
CASSRDTPGEAFF
TGTGCCAGCAGCAGGGACACTCCCGGGGAAGCTTTCTTT
>.|TRBJ1-2|TRBV6-2/TRBV6-3|TRBD1
CASSSRPGQVYGYTF
TGTGCCAGCAGCTCGAGGCCAGGACAGGTCTATGGCTACACCTTC
>.|TRBJ2-7|TRBV10-3|.
CAIKRVAHQQYF
TGTGCCATCAAGAGGGTGGCCCATCAGCAGTACTTC
>few|TRBJ1-1|TRBV28|.
CASLTGSYTEAFF
TGTGCCAGCCTGACGGGATCGTACACTGAAGCTTTCTTT
>.|TRBJ1-2|TRBV5-1|.
CASSLLDSNGYTF
TGCGCCAGCAGCCTCTTGGACAGTAATGGCTACACCTTC